Listed here are 9 T cell receptor beta chains from one sample, sequenced in a study of technical replicates of blood from a handful of donors. This table comes from immunoSEQ multiplex PCR, and its TCRdb copy is limited to in-frame clones, with some not included. The sample yields around 69,000 clones, around 97% seen once. Source material: T cells isolated from PBMCs. These receptors were collected from a human donor in good health.

The chain uses TRBV4-2 and TRBJ2-3; TRBD2 agrees at 10 bases. Germline V gene lookup returns CDR1 LGHNA and CDR2 YNFKEQ. The length of the CDR3 is 18 residues. V trimming: 4 bases; J trimming: 5 bases; junction bases outside the gene matches: 15. In DNA, the CDR3 is TGTGCCAGCAGCCCCCGAGGGGGTAGCGGGGGGATTGTAGATACGCAGTATTTT. This encodes CASSPRGGSGGIVDTQYF.

J is TRBJ1-5 and V is TRBV6-1; D gene ambiguous. Germline CDR1 is MNHNS and CDR2 is SASEGT. The V gene lost 3 bases and the J gene lost 7 bases, with 13 bases spanning the gap. There are 14 residues in the CDR3. The DNA of the CDR3 is TGTGCCAGCAGTGATTGGGCGACAAAACAGCCCCAGCATTTT. It is translated as CASSDWATKQPQHF.

J is TRBJ2-5 and V is TRBV2; TRBD2 matches at 9 bases. Germline loops: CDR1 SNHLY, CDR2 FYNNEI. CDR3 length: 15 residues. Losses at the gene ends were 2 bases for V and 3 bases for J; bases not matched to a gene: 4. The CDR3 DNA follows: TGTGCCAGCAGTGAAATGGGGACTAGCAAAGAGACCCAGTACTTC. This translates into CASSEMGTSKETQYF. Full variable domain (missing parts from reference TRBV2 and TRBJ2-5): EPEVTQTPSHQVTQMGQEVILRCVPISNHLYFYWYRQILGQKVEFLVSFYNNEISEKSEIFDDQFSVERPDGSNFTLKIRSTKLEDSAMYFCASSEMGTSKETQYFGPGTRLLVL.

The chain uses TRBV28 and TRBJ2-3; D gene unclear. Trimming cost V 5 bases and J 3 bases, with 3 bases left between them. CDR3 size: 11 residues. Looked up from germline, CDR1 is MDHEN and CDR2 is SYDVKM. The CDR3 sequence: CASSQTDTQYF. The CDR3 DNA follows: TGTGCCAGCAGTCAAACAGATACGCAGTATTTT.

The V and J genes are TRBV29-1 and TRBJ1-1, with 10 nucleotides matching TRBD1. Losses at the gene ends were 6 bases for V and 3 bases for J; bases not matched to a gene: 4. There are 13 residues in the CDR3. CDR1 is SQVTM and CDR2 is ANQGSEA in the germline V gene. CDR3 sequence reads: CSVGTGEDTEAFF. For the CDR3, the DNA is TGCAGCGTAGGGACAGGGGAGGACACTGAAGCTTTCTTT. Looking up the rest from reference TRBV29-1 and TRBJ1-1 gives the full variable domain: SAVISQKPSRDICQRGTSLTIQCQVDSQVTMMFWYRQQPGQSLTLIATANQGSEATYESGFVIDKFPISRPNLTFSTLTVSNMSPEDSSIYLCSVGTGEDTEAFFGQGTRLTVV.

The chain uses TRBV7-9 and TRBJ1-5, with D tentatively TRBD1 (5 bases). The CDR3 is 13 amino acids. Germline V lookup: CDR1 SEHNR, CDR2 FQNEAQ (reference sequence). Trimming took 8 bases from V and 9 from J, leaving 17 bases between them. As DNA, the CDR3 is TGTGCCAGCTCGGGGGTACGGGAAGTGCCCCAGCATTTT. This codes for CASSGVREVPQHF.

The chain carries TRBV2 and TRBJ2-5; 7 nucleotides line up with TRBD1. Germline CDR1 reads SNHLY; CDR2 reads FYNNEI. This CDR3 has 14 residues. V dropped 6 bases and J dropped 2; count of bases not matched to a gene: 6. DNA of the CDR3: TGTGCCAGCAGCCAAGACAGGGCACAAGAGACCCAGTACTTC. Protein sequence: CASSQDRAQETQYF.

CDR3 amino acids: CASSLVGGRGNSPLHF. The CDR3 nucleotides are TGCGCCAGCAGCTTGGTCGGGGGGCGCGGTAATTCACCCCTCCACTTT. This chain joins TRBV5-1 and TRBJ1-6; a possible D gene is TRBD1 (6 bases). Germline V gene lookup returns CDR1 SGHRS and CDR2 YFSETQ. The CDR3 runs to 16 residues. Deletions cut 0 bases from V and 6 bases from J, with 13 bases between.

Of note for this clone: The sample carries other DNA sequences with the same CDR3. The rearrangement uses TRBV5-1 and TRBJ2-7, with D perhaps matching TRBD1 (6 bases). This CDR3 spans 15 amino acids. V was clipped by 1 base and J by 1 base, with 12 bases between them. Germline CDR1 reads SGHRS; CDR2 reads YFSETQ. CDR3 residues: CASSLSGGRSYEQYF. The CDR3 DNA reads TGCGCCAGCAGCTTGAGTGGGGGCCGATCCTACGAGCAGTACTTC.